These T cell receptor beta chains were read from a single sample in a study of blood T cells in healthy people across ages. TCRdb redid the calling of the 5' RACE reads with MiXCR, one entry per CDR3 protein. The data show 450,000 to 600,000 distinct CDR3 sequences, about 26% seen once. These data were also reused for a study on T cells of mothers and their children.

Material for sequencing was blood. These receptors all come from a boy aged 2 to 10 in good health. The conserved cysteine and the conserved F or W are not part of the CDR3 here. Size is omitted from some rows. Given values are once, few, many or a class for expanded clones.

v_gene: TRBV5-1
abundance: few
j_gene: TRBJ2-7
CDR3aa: ASSLKRGTVSSYEQY

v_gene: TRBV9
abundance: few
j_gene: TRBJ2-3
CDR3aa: ASSGPGATPEDTQY

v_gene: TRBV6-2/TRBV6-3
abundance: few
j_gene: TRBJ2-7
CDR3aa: ASSYSGTASSYEQY

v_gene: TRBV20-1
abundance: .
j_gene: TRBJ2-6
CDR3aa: SANNGAVTGANVLT

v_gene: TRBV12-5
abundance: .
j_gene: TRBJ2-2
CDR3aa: ASGLVQTGGITGELF

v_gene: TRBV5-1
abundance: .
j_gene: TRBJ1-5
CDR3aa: ASSLDVSTQPQH

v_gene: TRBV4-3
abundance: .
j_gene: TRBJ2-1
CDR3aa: ASSQGPFTYNEQF

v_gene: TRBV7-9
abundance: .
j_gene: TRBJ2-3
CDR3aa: ASSLWFASGRAGDTQY

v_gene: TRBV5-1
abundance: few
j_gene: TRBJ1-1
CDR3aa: ASSLEAAGTEAF

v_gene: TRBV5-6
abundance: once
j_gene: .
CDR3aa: ASSLMDRGPSYEQY

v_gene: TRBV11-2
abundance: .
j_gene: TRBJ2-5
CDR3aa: ASSTQLASTQY

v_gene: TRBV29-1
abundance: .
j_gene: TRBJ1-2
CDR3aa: SVDLLSVGYT

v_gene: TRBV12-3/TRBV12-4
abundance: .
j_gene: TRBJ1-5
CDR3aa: ASSLDGRNQLQH

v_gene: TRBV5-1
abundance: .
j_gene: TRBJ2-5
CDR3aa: ASSWRLEEETQY

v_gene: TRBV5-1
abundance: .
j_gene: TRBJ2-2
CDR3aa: ASSFGTSGNTGELF

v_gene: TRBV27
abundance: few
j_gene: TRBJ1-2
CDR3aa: ASSFGDRLNYGYT

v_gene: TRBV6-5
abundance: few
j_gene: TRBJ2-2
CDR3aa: ASSYGTSQYTGELF

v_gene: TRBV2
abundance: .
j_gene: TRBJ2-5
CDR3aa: ASSEATGDGETQY

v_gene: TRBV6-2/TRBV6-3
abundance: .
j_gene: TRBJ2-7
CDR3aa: ASKSPGGVYEQY

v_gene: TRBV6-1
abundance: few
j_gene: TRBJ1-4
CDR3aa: ASRNRDSQATNEKLF

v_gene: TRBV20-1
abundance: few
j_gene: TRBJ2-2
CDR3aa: SAFSATGELF

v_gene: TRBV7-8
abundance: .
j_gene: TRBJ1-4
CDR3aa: ASSSLGGASEKLF

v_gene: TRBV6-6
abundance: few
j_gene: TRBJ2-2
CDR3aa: ASSSGTPDTGELF

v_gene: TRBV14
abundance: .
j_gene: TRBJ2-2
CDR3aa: ASSHGTGLPAGELF

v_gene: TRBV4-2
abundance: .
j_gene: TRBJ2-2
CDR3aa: ASSQDRPDTGELF

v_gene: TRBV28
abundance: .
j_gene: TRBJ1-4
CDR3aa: AIQTGYSEKLF

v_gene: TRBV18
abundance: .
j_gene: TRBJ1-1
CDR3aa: ASSSGLGQGAEAF

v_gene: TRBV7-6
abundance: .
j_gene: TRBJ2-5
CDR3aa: ASSLTGGRETQY

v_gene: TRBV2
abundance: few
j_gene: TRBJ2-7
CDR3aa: ASSGWTGEEQY

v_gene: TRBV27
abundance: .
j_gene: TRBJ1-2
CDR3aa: ASSLRGGPASNYGYT

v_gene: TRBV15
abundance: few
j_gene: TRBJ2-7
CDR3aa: ATSSKQGPPYEQY

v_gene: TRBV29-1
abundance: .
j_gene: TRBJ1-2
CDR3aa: SATSWDSVYGYT

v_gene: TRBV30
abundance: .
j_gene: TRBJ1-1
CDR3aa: AWSGDILNTEAF

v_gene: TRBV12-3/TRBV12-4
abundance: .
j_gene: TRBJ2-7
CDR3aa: ASSLRDLPYEQY

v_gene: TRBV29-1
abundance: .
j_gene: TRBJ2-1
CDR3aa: SVGQGTYNEQF

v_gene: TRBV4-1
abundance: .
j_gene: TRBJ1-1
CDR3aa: ASGDRRSAEAF

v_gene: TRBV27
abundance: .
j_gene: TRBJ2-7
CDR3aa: ASSPIGWGEQY

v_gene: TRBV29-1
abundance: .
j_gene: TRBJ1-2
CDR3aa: SVEKGAADSTGYT

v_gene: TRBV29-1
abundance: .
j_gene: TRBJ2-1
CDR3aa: SVVAEPSLSYNEQF

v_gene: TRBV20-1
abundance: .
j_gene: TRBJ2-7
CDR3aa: SARGTLSYEQY

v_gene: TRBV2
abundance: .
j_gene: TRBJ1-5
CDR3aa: ASRARINNQPQH

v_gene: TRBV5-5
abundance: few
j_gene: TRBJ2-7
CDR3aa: ASSGLLESVSEQY

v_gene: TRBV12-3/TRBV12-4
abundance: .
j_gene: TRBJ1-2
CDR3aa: ASSFGAGNGYT

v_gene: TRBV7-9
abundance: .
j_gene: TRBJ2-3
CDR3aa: ASSSPGTGDTQY

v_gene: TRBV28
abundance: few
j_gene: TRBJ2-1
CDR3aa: ASSLMSDEQF

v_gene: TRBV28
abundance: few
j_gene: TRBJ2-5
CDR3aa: ASSARGTSGGQETQY

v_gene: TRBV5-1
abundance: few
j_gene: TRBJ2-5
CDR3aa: ASSLGLATNQETQY

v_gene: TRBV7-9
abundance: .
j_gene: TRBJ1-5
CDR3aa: ASSLSRDSNQPQH

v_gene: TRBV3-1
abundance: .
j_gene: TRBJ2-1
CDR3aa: ASSPTASSYNEQF